This entry concerns a single T cell receptor beta chain. Cohorts were determined from participant-reported clinical history. This sample is part of a study of blood T cell repertoires in COVID-19. Overall study: The analysed material was cDNA or gDNA that came from T cells, B-cell-depleted T cells, or PBMCs.

Study processing details: Amplification of reference gene primers was used by the study to estimate nucleated cell counts. Measured with immunoSEQ multiplex PCR; TCRdb has only the in-frame clones, and not every one. V and J calls and clone size are as listed in that table; D and trimming were resolved from the DNA. The repertoire holds about 250,000 clones, with 80% to 90% as singletons. The V and J ends lost 5 bases and 2 bases, in that order; junction bases with no gene match: 4. The V gene's germline CDR1 is LNHDA and CDR2 SQIVND (reference sequence). CDR3 length: 14 residues. The chain recombines TRBV19 with TRBJ2-7, with TRBD1 matching over 9 bases. What was sequenced was PBMCs or T cells enriched from blood (not recorded which). This clonotype was obtained from a woman between 18 and 29 years old who had recovered from COVID-19. The CDR3 region is CASSPGQGPYEQYF. CDR3 coding DNA: TGTGCCAGTAGTCCGGGACAGGGACCCTACGAGCAGTACTTC.